This T cell receptor beta chain was sequenced in a study of T cells after yellow fever vaccination. As TCR cDNA was made by 5'RACE template switching, a universal primer site and UMIs were added. One entry per CDR3 protein results from TCRdb running MiXCR on the 5' RACE reads. The sample records 100,000 to 150,000 distinct CDR3 sequences, 6% to 8% being singletons. This clonotype occurred many times. Its antigen is still unknown. The germline V gene encodes CDR1 SGHRS and CDR2 YFSETQ. V trimming: 2 bases; J trimming: 4 bases; junction bases outside the gene matches: 9. This CDR3 is 18 amino acids long. Study outcomes and limitations: Contamination of FACS-sorted repertoires by abundant clonotypes from the bulk population could occur.

The chain combines TRBV5-1 with TRBJ2-1; 13 bases are a match to TRBD2. The specimen comprised CD4+ T cells sorted from PBMCs, sampled roughly 10 days after the first yellow fever vaccination. The TCR comes from a man younger than 35 who received the YFV17D yellow fever vaccine. This CDR3 reads CASSFGTSGASRYNEQFF. CDR3 nucleotide sequence: TGCGCCAGCAGCTTCGGGACTAGCGGGGCGTCCCGTTACAATGAGCAGTTCTTC.